These 29 T cell receptor beta chains were all obtained from the same sample, sequenced in a study of blood T cells in healthy people across ages. A second roughly 6 to 12 cycle PCR used barcoded and J-beta primers. TCRdb independently ran MiXCR on the 5' RACE reads; one entry per CDR3 protein. Here the sample spans 1.2 million to 1.5 million distinct CDR3 sequences, 45% to 70% being singletons. Sequenced: blood. These TCRs come from a man younger than 30 in good health.

For this clonotype: The junction departs from germline at one end; a sequencing error may be responsible. The chain combines TRBV6-5 with TRBJ2-5, with TRBD1 identical over 7 bases. Looked up from germline, CDR1 is MNHEY and CDR2 is SVGAGI. The CDR3 has 15 residues. CDR3 loop: CASSYSKGALETQYF. The CDR3 nucleotides are TGCGCCAGCAGTTACTCGAAGGGGGCTTTGGAGACCCAGTACTTC.

This rearrangement joins TRBV24-1 to TRBJ2-2, with TRBD1 matching 8 bases. Losses at the gene ends were 1 base for V and 4 bases for J; bases not matched to a gene: 16. CDR1 and CDR2 (germline): KGHDR, SFDVKD. The CDR3 is made up of 20 amino acids. The CDR3, as DNA: TGTGCCACCAGTGATTTCCCTTTGCGTCGGACAGGGTTCGGCACCGGGGAGCTGTTTTTT. Its translation is CATSDFPLRRTGFGTGELFF.

The V and J genes are TRBV4-1 and TRBJ2-7; 8 bases align to TRBD2. The junction had 10 bases not matched to a gene; V was cut back by 3 bases and J by 0 bases. Germline V lookup: CDR1 MGHRA, CDR2 YSYEKL. The CDR3 contains 17 residues. CDR3 bases: TGCGCCAGCAGCCAGGATATAACCAGCGGGAGCTCCTACGAGCAGTACTTC. Translated, it gives CASSQDITSGSSYEQYF.

The V gene is TRBV6-1, the J gene TRBJ2-3; 7 positions match TRBD2. The CDR3 covers 17 residues. CDR1 and CDR2 (germline): MNHNS, SASEGT. Trimming cost V 6 bases and J 3 bases; bases outside gene matches: 15. CDR3 nucleotide sequence: TGTGCCAGCAGCTCGGGACTAACCCCCCTTTCGACAGATACGCAGTATTTT. This encodes CASSSGLTPLSTDTQYF.

The V call is TRBV5-1, the J call TRBJ2-3; D might be TRBD2 (5 bases). Trimming cost V 0 bases and J 3 bases, with 14 bases left between them. The CDR3 length is 16 residues. CDR1 SGHRS and CDR2 YFSETQ come from the germline V gene. This CDR3 reads CASSLALGEMTDTQYF. The CDR3 DNA sequence: TGCGCCAGCAGCTTGGCCCTGGGAGAAATGACAGATACGCAGTATTTT. Supplemented by reference TRBV5-1 and TRBJ2-3, the full variable domain reads KAGVTQTPRYLIKTRGQQVTLSCSPISGHRSVSWYQQTPGQGLQFLFEYFSETQRNKGNFPGRFSGRQFSNSRSEMNVSTLELGDSALYLCASSLALGEMTDTQYFGPGTRLTVL.

This chain connects TRBV5-5 to TRBJ1-2; TRBD1 matches 10 bases. CDR1 is SGHKS and CDR2 is YYEKEE in the germline V gene (reference sequence). The CDR3 has 16 amino acids. After removal of 4 bases from V and 1 base from J, the junction contained 7 bases not matched to a gene. In nucleotides, the CDR3 is TGTGCCAGCAGCATGTGGGACAGGGGAGATAACTATGGCTACACCTTC. It specifies CASSMWDRGDNYGYTF.

The chain carries TRBV18 and TRBJ2-1, with 12 nucleotides matching TRBD1. V shed 6 bases and J 8 bases; nucleotides not matched to a gene: 11. The CDR3 sequence is 16 residues long. In germline, CDR1 is KGHSH, CDR2 LQKENI. CDR3 sequence reads: CASSPEGGTGGDEQFF. DNA of the CDR3: TGTGCCAGCTCCCCGGAGGGCGGGACAGGGGGCGATGAGCAGTTCTTC.

The chain is built from TRBV20-1 and TRBJ1-2; possible D gene TRBD1, 6 bases. V was trimmed by 1 base and J by 8 bases, leaving 11 bases between them. Germline lookup yields CDR1 DFQATT and CDR2 SNEGSKA (reference sequence). The length of the CDR3 is 12 residues. In DNA, the CDR3 is TGCAGTGCTAGAGTGGGGGGCCGGGGCTACACCTTC. It encodes CSARVGGRGYTF.

The gene calls are TRBV2 and TRBJ1-5, with TRBD1 as a possible D gene (5 bases). The germline V and J ends were trimmed by 6 bases and 6 bases, with 15 bases remaining between them. The length of the CDR3 is 14 residues. Germline V CDR1 and CDR2: SNHLY, FYNNEI. CDR3 nucleotide sequence: TGTGCCAGCAGCGCAGAGAGGGGTTTTCAGCCCCAGCATTTT. Translating it yields CASSAERGFQPQHF. Combining the CDR3 with reference TRBV2 and TRBJ1-5 gives the whole variable domain EPEVTQTPSHQVTQMGQEVILRCVPISNHLYFYWYRQILGQKVEFLVSFYNNEISEKSEIFDDQFSVERPDGSNFTLKIRSTKLEDSAMYFCASSAERGFQPQHFGDGTRLSIL.

The J gene is TRBJ2-7, the V gene TRBV9, with 9 bases lining up with TRBD1. The CDR3 consists of 15 residues. Germline lookup yields CDR1 SGDLS and CDR2 YYNGEE. V lost 0 bases to trimming and J lost 1 base; unmatched junction nucleotides: 2. CDR3 sequence: CASSVGGQGSYEQYF. In nucleotides, the CDR3 is TGTGCCAGCAGCGTAGGGGGACAGGGATCCTACGAGCAGTACTTC.

The genes are TRBV29-1 and TRBJ2-1; 7 positions agree with TRBD2. The trim removed 1 base at V and 0 bases at J, leaving 6 bases unmatched. Germline assignment: CDR1 SQVTM and CDR2 ANQGSEA. The CDR3 consists of 16 residues. The CDR3 nucleotides read TGCAGCGTTGAAGGGTGGCGGGGGTCCTCCTACAATGAGCAGTTCTTC. Amino acids: CSVEGWRGSSYNEQFF.

Here the CDR3 reads CASSELGRDYGYTF. The CDR3 DNA is TGTGCCAGCAGTGAATTAGGACGGGATTATGGCTACACCTTC. The V gene is TRBV25-1, the J gene TRBJ1-2, with D unclear. The germline gives CDR1 MGHDK, CDR2 SYGVNS. CDR3 length equals 14 residues. The V end was cut by 1 base, the J end by 5 bases, with 11 bases between.

J is TRBJ2-1 and V is TRBV12-3 or TRBV12-4; no clear D gene. The V and J ends lost 7 bases and 0 bases respectively, with 10 bases between them. This CDR3 contains 14 residues. The CDR3 DNA is TGTGCCAGCACTCCGACGAGCTCCTACAATGAGCAGTTCTTC. Protein product: CASTPTSSYNEQFF.

This clonotype was picked up one time. A read error is possible here, since a much larger clone lies one base away. The chain links TRBV20-1 to TRBJ2-7, with TRBD1 matching 10 bases. CDR1 is DFQATT, CDR2 SNEGSKA, per germline (reference sequence). This CDR3 is built from 15 residues. With V trimmed by 3 bases and J by 6 bases, 11 bases remained unmatched. The CDR3 here is CSAREPRDRGGEQYF. Here the CDR3 DNA reads TGCAGTGCTAGGGAGCCCCGGGACAGGGGCGGCGAGCAGTACTTC.

This sequence joins TRBV29-1 and TRBJ2-7; 7 bases align to TRBD1. The V gene end was trimmed by 7 bases and the J gene end by 4 bases; junction bases not matched to a gene: 13. CDR1 is SQVTM, CDR2 ANQGSEA, per germline. This CDR3 has 14 amino acids. CDR3 coding DNA: TGCAGCGGGGTCGCTGACAGGGAAGGGTACGAGCAGTACTTC. Amino acid sequence: CSGVADREGYEQYF.

The chain carries TRBV4-1 and TRBJ2-4; TRBD1 aligns across 7 bases. The end of the DNA fits TRBJ2-7 better, so the J call may be wrong. Germline lookup yields CDR1 MGHRA and CDR2 YSYEKL. The CDR3 spans 17 residues. The CDR3 protein is CASSQDKIDRVGREQYF. The CDR3 DNA sequence: TGCGCCAGCAGCCAAGATAAAATAGACAGGGTTGGACGCGAGCAGTACTTC.

This sequence joins TRBV20-1 and TRBJ1-2; D is undetermined. V lost 6 bases and J lost 2, with 10 bases in between. Germline assignment: CDR1 DFQATT and CDR2 SNEGSKA (reference sequence). CDR3 length: 12 residues. The CDR3 region has the DNA TGCAGTGCCAGCGGCCGCAACTATGGCTACACCTTC. Its protein product is CSASGRNYGYTF.

This clonotype was recorded a few times. The chain has TRBV7-2 and TRBJ2-5; possibly TRBD2 for D (5 bases). With 2 bases removed from V and 2 bases from J, the gap between germline ends came to 12 bases. Germline CDR1 SGHTA, CDR2 FQGNSA. CDR3 length: 15 amino acids. The CDR3, as DNA: TGTGCCAGCAGCTTATGGGCGAGGGATCAAGAGACCCAGTACTTC. Its protein product is CASSLWARDQETQYF. The full variable domain, rest sourced from reference TRBV7-2 and TRBJ2-5, is GAGVSQSPSNKVTEKGKDVELRCDPISGHTALYWYRQSLGQGLEFLIYFQGNSAPDKSGLPSDRFSAERTGGSVSTLTIQRTQQEDSAVYLCASSLWARDQETQYFGPGTRLLVL.

CDR3 DNA sequence: TGTGCCATTCGAGGGCTTAGGGACAAAAACATTCAGTACTTC. Its translation is CAIRGLRDKNIQYF. This chain uses TRBV24-1 with TRBJ2-4, with a weak D call TRBD2 (5 bases). V lost 11 bases and J 3 bases, leaving 16 bases between the germline ends. The germline V gene has CDR1 KGHDR and CDR2 SFDVKD. The CDR3 runs to 14 residues.

V gene TRBV3-1 combines with J gene TRBJ1-2, with 11 bases aligning to TRBD1. V dropped 4 bases and J dropped 4; count of bases not matched to a gene: 5. Germline V lookup: CDR1 LGHDT, CDR2 YNNKEL (reference sequence). The CDR3 runs to 15 residues. This chain's CDR3 is CASSRTGGSGYGYTF. The CDR3 DNA sequence: TGTGCCAGCAGCCGGACAGGGGGCAGTGGCTATGGCTACACCTTC.

The chain recombines TRBV5-1 with TRBJ1-1; possibly TRBD1 for D (5 bases). Germline V gene lookup returns CDR1 SGHRS and CDR2 YFSETQ. The CDR3 spans 14 residues. Trimming removed 4 bases at V and 1 base at J, with 11 bases between. CDR3 in amino acids: CASSGTWSNTEAFF. CDR3 coding DNA: TGCGCCAGCAGCGGGACTTGGTCGAACACTGAAGCTTTCTTT.

The gene calls are TRBV11-2 and TRBJ2-3; 11 bases are shared with TRBD2. CDR3 size: 13 residues. After removal of 4 bases from V and 10 bases from J, the junction contained 4 bases not matched to a gene. From germline, CDR1 is SGHAT and CDR2 FQNNGV. The CDR3 region is CASSSTSGVAQYF. The CDR3 DNA is TGTGCCAGCAGCTCGACTAGCGGGGTTGCGCAGTATTTT.

This clonotype was seen only a few times. The chain has TRBV20-1 and TRBJ2-6; a possible D gene is TRBD1 (5 bases). The CDR3 is 17 residues long. CDR1 DFQATT and CDR2 SNEGSKA come from the germline V gene (reference sequence). V gave up 5 bases and J gave up 0 bases, with 17 bases separating them. The DNA for the CDR3 is TGCAGTGCTCTACCTAGGAGACAGAACTCTGGGGCCAACGTCCTGACTTTC. Its protein product is CSALPRRQNSGANVLTF.

The chain combines TRBV6-1 with TRBJ2-5; D gene uncertain. The germline gives CDR1 MNHNS, CDR2 SASEGT. This CDR3 is built from 15 residues. V gave up 0 bases and J gave up 2 bases, with 10 bases separating them. The CDR3 reads CASSEARFEQETQYF. The DNA for the CDR3 is TGTGCCAGCAGTGAAGCGCGCTTCGAGCAAGAGACCCAGTACTTC.

There are a few counts of this clonotype. The chain has TRBV12-3 or TRBV12-4 and TRBJ2-7; 7 nucleotides match TRBD1. The CDR3 runs 15 residues. Losses at the gene ends were 6 bases for V and 4 bases for J; bases not matched to a gene: 12. In DNA form, the CDR3 reads TGTGCCAGCAGCTCGGGATACAGGGGACATTACGAGCAGTACTTC. Its protein is CASSSGYRGHYEQYF.

This clonotype was seen a few times. The rearrangement joins TRBV20-1 to TRBJ1-2, with a weak D call TRBD1 (6 bases). The CDR3 spans 14 residues. Trimming took off 3 bases at V and 4 bases at J, with 15 bases between the two ends. Germline V gives CDR1 DFQATT, CDR2 SNEGSKA (reference sequence). CDR3 residues: CSASSTGPFYGYTF. In DNA form, the CDR3 reads TGCAGTGCTAGCTCAACAGGGCCATTCTATGGCTACACCTTC.

The rearrangement joins TRBV20-1 to TRBJ2-7, with 11 bases aligning to TRBD2. The V and J ends lost 0 bases and 4 bases, in that order; junction bases with no gene match: 5. CDR3 length: 15 amino acids. From germline, CDR1 is DFQATT and CDR2 SNEGSKA (reference sequence). CDR3 DNA: TGCAGTGCTAGAGATAAAACTAGCGGGAGATACGAGCAGTACTTC. Encoded protein: CSARDKTSGRYEQYF.

The V call is TRBV6-5, the J call TRBJ2-7; a weak D match, TRBD2 (5 bases). The V and J ends lost 7 bases and 4 bases respectively, with 8 bases between them. The CDR3 covers 11 residues. Germline V gene lookup returns CDR1 MNHEY and CDR2 SVGAGI. Here the CDR3 DNA reads TGTGCCAGCAAGCGGCCTTACGAGCAGTACTTC. This encodes CASKRPYEQYF.

This clonotype occurred a few times. This chain joins TRBV14 and TRBJ1-2; D unresolved. V lost 0 bases and J lost 0, with 11 bases in between. The CDR3 sequence is 16 residues long. CDR1 is SGHDN, CDR2 FVKESK, per germline. In DNA, the CDR3 is TGTGCCAGCAGCCAAGATGGGAGACGAACTAACTATGGCTACACCTTC. Translating it yields CASSQDGRRTNYGYTF.